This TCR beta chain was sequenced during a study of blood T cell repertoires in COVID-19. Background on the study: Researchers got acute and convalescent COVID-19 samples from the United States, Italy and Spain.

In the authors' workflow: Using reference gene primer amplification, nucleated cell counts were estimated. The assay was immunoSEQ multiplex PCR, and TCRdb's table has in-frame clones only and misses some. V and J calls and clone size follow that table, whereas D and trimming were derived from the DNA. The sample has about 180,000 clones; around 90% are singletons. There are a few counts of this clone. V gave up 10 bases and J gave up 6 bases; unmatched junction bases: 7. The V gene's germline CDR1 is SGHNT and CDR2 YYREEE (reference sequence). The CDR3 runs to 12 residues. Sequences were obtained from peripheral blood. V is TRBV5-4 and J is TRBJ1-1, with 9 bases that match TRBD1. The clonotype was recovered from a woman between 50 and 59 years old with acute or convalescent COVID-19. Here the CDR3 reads CAVGDRAAEAFF. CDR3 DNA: TGTGCCGTCGGGGACAGGGCAGCTGAAGCTTTCTTT.